This TCR beta chain was recorded in a study of CD8 T cells in ankylosing spondylitis. Study results and limitations: Reports of some motif variants in reactive arthritis synovial fluid and blood predate this one. Researchers reportedly found disease-linked clones significantly enriched in matched ankylosing spondylitis synovial fluid. Blood of patients with ankylosing spondylitis appeared to be characterized by a TCR beta motif of fewer than 10 highly homologous variants. Disease-linked clones were found to be CD8+ and relatively rare in peripheral blood.

Germline CDR1 and CDR2: SGHDN and FVKESK. The CDR3 has 14 amino acids. V was clipped by 0 bases and J by 5 bases, with 10 bases between them. 5'-RACE, quantitative and with molecular barcodes, yielded the TCR beta libraries. TCRdb ran MiXCR on the 5' RACE reads and lists one entry per CDR3 protein. The table records 200,000 to 250,000 distinct CDR3 sequences, around 16% of them present only once. This clonotype has just a few counts. Its target is unknown. The genes are TRBV14 and TRBJ1-1; no clear D. Sequencing was carried out using blood, either unsorted or a sorted T cell fraction (not recorded which). The receptor was derived from a male donor with ankylosing spondylitis. The CDR3 region has the DNA TGTGCCAGCAGCCAAGAATTCCGGGAGACTGAAGCTTTCTTT. Translation gives CASSQEFRETEAFF.